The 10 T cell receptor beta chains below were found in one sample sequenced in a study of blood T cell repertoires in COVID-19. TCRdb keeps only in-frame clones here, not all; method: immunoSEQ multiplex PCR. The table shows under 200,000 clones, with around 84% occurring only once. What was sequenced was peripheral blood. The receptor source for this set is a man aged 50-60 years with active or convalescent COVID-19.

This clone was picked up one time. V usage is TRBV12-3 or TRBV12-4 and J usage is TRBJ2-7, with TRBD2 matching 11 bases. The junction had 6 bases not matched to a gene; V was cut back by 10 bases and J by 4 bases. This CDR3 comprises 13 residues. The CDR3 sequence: CATRLAGRYEQYF. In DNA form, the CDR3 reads TGTGCCACCCGACTAGCGGGACGGTACGAGCAGTACTTC.

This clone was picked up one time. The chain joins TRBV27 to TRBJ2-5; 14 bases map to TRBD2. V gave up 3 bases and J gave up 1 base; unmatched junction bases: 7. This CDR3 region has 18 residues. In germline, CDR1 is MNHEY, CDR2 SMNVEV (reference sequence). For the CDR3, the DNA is TGTGCCAGCAGTTTTGGACTAGCGGGGGGTCCGGTCCAAGAGACCCAGTACTTC. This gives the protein CASSFGLAGGPVQETQYF.

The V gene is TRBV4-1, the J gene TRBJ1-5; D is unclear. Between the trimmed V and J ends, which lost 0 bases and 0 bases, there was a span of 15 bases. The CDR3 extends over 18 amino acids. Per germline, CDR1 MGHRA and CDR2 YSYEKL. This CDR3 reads CASSQDKGAGNSNQPQHF. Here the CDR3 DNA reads TGCGCCAGCAGCCAAGATAAGGGAGCGGGGAATAGCAATCAGCCCCAGCATTTT.

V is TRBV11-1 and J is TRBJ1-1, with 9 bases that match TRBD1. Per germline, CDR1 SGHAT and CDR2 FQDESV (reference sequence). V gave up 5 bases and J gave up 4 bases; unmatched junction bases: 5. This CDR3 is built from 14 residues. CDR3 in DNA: TGTGCCAGCAGCCCCGAGACAGGGGGCACTGAAGCTTTCTTT. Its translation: CASSPETGGTEAFF.

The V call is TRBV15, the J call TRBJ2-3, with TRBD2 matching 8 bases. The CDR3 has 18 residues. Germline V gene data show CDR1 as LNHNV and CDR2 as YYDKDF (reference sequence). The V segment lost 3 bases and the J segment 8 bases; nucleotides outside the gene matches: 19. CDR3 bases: TGTGCCACCAGCAGGAGGGGGGCCGGGACTAGTCATTCGGGTACGCAGTATTTT. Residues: CATSRRGAGTSHSGTQYF.

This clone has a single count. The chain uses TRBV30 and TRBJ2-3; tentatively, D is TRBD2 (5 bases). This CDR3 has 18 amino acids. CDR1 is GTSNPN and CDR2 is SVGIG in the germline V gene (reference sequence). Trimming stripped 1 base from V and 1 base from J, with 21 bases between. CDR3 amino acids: CAWSAPGPTTGGTDTQYF. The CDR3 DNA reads TGTGCCTGGAGTGCGCCAGGCCCGACGACCGGGGGCACAGATACGCAGTATTTT.

CDR3 sequence: CASSEKDNEGYEQYF. The CDR3 DNA reads as TGTGCCAGCAGTGAAAAAGACAACGAGGGCTACGAGCAGTACTTC. This sequence joins TRBV2 and TRBJ2-7, with D possibly being TRBD2 (5 bases). Trimming shortened V by 2 bases and J by 3 bases, and 14 bases separated the two germline ends. The germline V gene has CDR1 SNHLY and CDR2 FYNNEI. This CDR3 spans 15 amino acids.

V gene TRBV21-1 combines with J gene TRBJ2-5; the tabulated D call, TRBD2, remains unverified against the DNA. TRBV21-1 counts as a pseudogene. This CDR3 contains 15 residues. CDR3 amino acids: CASKVGATDRETQYF. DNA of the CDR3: TGTGCCAGCAAGGTGGGAGCGACTGATAGGGAGACCCAGTACTTC.

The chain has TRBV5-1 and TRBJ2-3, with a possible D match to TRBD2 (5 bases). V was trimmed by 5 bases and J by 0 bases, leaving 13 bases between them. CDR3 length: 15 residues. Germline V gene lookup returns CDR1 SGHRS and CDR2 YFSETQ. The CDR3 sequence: CASRTLGVSTDTQYF. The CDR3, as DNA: TGCGCCAGCAGAACCCTCGGGGTAAGCACAGATACGCAGTATTTT.

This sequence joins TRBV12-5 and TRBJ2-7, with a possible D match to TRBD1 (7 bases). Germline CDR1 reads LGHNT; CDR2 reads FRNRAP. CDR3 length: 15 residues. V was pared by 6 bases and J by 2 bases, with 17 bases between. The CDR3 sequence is CASGAQGTGTYEQYF. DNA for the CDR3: TGTGCTAGTGGGGCACAGGGGACTGGGACCTACGAGCAGTACTTC.